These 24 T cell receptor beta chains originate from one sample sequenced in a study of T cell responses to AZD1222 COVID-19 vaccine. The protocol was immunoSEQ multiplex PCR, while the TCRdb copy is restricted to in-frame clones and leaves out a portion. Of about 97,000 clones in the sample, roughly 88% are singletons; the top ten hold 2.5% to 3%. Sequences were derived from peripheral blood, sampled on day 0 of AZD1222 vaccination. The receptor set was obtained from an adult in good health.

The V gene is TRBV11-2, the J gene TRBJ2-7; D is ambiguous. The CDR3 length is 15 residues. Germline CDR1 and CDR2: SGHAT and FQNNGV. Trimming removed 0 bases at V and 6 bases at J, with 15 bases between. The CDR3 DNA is TGTGCCAGCAGCTTAGATCACAGAAGTAGAGCCGAGCAGTACTTC. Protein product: CASSLDHRSRAEQYF.

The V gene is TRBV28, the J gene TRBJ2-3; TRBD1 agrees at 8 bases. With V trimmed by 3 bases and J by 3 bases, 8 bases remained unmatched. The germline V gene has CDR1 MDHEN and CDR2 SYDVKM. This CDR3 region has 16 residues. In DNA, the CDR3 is TGTGCCAGCAGTTTTTTCCCCCAGGGGGCGACAGATACGCAGTATTTT. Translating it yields CASSFFPQGATDTQYF.

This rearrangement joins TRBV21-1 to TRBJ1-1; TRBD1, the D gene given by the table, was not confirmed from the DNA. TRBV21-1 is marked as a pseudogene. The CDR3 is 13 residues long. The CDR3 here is CASGGTVDTEAFF. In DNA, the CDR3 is TGTGCCAGCGGAGGGACAGTGGACACTGAAGCTTTCTTT.

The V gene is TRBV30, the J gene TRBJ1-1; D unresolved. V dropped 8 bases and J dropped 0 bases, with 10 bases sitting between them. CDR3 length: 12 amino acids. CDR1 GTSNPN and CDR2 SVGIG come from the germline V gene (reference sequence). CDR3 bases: TGTGCCCGATCCCCCTTGAACACTGAAGCTTTCTTT. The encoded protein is CARSPLNTEAFF.

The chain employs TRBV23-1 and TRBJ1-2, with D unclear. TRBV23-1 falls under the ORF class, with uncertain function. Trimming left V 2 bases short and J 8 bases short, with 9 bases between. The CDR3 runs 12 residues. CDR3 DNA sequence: TGCGCCAGCAGTCAACAAGAATACGGCTACACCTTC. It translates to CASSQQEYGYTF.

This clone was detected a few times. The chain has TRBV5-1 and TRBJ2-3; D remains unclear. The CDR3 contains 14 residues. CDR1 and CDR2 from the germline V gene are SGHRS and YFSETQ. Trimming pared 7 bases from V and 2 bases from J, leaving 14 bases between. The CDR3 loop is CASRLSPYTDTQYF. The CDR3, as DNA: TGCGCCAGCCGACTCTCCCCTTACACAGATACGCAGTATTTT.

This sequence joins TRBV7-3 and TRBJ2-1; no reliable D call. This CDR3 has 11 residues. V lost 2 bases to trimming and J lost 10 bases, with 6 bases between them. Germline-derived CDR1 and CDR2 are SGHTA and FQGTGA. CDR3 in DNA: TGTGCCAGCAGCTTAGGGATAGAGCAGTTCTTC. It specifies CASSLGIEQFF. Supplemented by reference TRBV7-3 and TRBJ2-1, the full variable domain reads GAGVSQTPSNKVTEKGKYVELRCDPISGHTALYWYRQSLGQGPEFLIYFQGTGAADDSGLPNDRFFAVRPEGSVSTLKIQRTERGDSAVYLCASSLGIEQFFGPGTRLTVL.

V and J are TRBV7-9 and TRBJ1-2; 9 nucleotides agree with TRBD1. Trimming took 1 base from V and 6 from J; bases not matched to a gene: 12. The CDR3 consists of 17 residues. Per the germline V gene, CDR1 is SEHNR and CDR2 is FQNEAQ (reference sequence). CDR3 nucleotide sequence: TGTGCCAGCAGCTTAGACGTGGGGACAGGGAGGGGAGATGGCTACACCTTC. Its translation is CASSLDVGTGRGDGYTF.

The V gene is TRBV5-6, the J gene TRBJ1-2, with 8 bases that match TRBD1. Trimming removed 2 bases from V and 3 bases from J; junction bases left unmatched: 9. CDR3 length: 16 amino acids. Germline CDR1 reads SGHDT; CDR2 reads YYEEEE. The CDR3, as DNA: TGTGCCAGCAGCTTTCCGGACAGGGATGCTGACTATGGCTACACCTTC. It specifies CASSFPDRDADYGYTF.

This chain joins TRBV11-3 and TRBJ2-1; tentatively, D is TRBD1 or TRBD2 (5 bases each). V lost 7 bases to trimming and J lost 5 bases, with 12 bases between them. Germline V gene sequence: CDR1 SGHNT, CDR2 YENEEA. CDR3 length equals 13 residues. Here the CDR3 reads CASTAGTHNEQFF. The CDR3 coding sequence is TGTGCCAGCACCGCCGGGACCCACAATGAGCAGTTCTTC.

The CDR3 DNA follows: TGTGCCAGCAGTTACGACAGGGTCTCCACTGAAGCTTTCTTT. It specifies CASSYDRVSTEAFF. The chain recombines TRBV6-5 with TRBJ1-1, with TRBD1 matching over 7 bases. The CDR3 loop spans 14 amino acids. V dropped 2 bases and J dropped 4; count of bases not matched to a gene: 4. Germline-derived CDR1 and CDR2 are MNHEY and SVGAGI.

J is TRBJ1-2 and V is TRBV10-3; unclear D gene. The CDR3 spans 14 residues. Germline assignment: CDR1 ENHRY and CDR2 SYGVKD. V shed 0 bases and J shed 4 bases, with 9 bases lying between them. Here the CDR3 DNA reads TGTGCCATCAGTGAGTCGTTCCCACTCTATGGCTACACCTTC. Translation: CAISESFPLYGYTF.

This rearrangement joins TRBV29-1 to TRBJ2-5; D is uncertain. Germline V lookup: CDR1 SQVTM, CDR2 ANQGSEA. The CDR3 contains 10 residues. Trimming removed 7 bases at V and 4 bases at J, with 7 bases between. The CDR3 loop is CSAGVETQYF. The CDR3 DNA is TGCAGCGCAGGCGTAGAGACCCAGTACTTC.

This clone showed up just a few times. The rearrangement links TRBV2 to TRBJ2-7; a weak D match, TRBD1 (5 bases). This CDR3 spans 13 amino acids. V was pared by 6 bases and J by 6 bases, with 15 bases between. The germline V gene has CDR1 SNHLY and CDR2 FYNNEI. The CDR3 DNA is TGTGCCAGCAGGGAAATACAGGTTTTCGAGCAGTACTTC. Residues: CASREIQVFEQYF.

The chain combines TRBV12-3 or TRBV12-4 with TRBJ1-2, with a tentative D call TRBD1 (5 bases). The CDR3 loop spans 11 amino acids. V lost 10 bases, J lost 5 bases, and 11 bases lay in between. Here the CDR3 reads CATGRQYGYTF. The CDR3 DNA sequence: TGTGCCACCGGGAGACAGTATGGCTACACCTTC.

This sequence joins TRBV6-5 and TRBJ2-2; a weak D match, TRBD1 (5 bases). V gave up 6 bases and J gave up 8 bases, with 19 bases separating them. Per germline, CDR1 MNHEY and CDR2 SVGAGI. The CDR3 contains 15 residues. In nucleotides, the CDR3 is TGTGCCAGCAGAATTCGACAGTTTGGGCCGGGGGAGCTGTTTTTT. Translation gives CASRIRQFGPGELFF.

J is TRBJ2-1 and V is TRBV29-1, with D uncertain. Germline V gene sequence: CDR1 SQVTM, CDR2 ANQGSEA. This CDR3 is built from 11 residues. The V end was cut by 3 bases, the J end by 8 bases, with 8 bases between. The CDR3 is CSVDLTDEQFF. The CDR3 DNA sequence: TGCAGCGTTGACCTTACGGATGAGCAGTTCTTC.

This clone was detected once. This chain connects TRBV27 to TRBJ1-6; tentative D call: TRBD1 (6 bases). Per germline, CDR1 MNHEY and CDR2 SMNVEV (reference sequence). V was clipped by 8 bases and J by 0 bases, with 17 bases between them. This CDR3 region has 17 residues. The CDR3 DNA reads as TGTGCCAGCGGGCCGGGACACATCAGCTCCTATAATTCACCCCTCCACTTT. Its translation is CASGPGHISSYNSPLHF.

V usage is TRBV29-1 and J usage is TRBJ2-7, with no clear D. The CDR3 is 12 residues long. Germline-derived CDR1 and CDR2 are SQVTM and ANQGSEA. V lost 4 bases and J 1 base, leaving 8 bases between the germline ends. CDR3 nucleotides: TGCAGCGTTGCCCTTTCTTCCTACGAGCAGTACTTC. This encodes CSVALSSYEQYF.

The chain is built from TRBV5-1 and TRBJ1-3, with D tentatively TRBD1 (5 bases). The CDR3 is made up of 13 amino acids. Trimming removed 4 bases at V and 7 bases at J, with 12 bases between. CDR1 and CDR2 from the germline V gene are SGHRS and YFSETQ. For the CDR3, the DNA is TGCGCCAGCAGCCCGGGACTGTCGAACACCATATATTTT. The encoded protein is CASSPGLSNTIYF.

CDR3 sequence (DNA): TGTGCCAGCAGTGGGTCGGGGGTTGGAACTGAAGCTTTCTTT. It yields the protein CASSGSGVGTEAFF. V and J are TRBV25-1 and TRBJ1-1; the D gene is possibly TRBD1 (5 bases). The CDR3 is 14 amino acids. CDR1 and CDR2 from the germline V gene are MGHDK and SYGVNS. V was cut by 4 bases and J by 5 bases, with 14 bases left in between.

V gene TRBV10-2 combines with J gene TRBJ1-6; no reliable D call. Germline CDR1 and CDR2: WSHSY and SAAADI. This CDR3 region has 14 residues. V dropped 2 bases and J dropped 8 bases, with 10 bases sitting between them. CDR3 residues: CASSEVGNYSPLHF. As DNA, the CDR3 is TGCGCCAGCAGTGAGGTGGGCAATTATTCACCCCTCCACTTT.

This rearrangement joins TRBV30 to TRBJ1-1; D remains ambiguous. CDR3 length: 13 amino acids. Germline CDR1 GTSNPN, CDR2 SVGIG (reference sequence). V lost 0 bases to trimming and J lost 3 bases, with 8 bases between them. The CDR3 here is CAWSVGRDTEAFF. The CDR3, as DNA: TGTGCCTGGAGTGTTGGACGGGACACTGAAGCTTTCTTT. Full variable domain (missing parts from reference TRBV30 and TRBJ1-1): SQTIHQWPATLVQPVGSPLSLECTVEGTSNPNLYWYRQAAGRGLQLLFYSVGIGQISSEVPQNLSASRPQDRQFILSSKKLLLSDSGFYLCAWSVGRDTEAFFGQGTRLTVV.

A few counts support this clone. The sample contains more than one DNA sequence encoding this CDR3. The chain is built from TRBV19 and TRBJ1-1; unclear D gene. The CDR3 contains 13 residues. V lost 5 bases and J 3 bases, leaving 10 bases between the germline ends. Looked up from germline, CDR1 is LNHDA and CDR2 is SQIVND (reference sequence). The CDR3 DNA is TGTGCCAGTAGTTTGGCAGGCTACACTGAAGCTTTCTTT. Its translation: CASSLAGYTEAFF. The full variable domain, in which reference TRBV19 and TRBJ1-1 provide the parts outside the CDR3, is DGGITQSPKYLFRKEGQNVTLSCEQNLNHDAMYWYRQDPGQGLRLIYYSQIVNDFQKGDIAEGYSVSREKKESFPLTVTSAQKNPTAFYLCASSLAGYTEAFFGQGTRLTVV.